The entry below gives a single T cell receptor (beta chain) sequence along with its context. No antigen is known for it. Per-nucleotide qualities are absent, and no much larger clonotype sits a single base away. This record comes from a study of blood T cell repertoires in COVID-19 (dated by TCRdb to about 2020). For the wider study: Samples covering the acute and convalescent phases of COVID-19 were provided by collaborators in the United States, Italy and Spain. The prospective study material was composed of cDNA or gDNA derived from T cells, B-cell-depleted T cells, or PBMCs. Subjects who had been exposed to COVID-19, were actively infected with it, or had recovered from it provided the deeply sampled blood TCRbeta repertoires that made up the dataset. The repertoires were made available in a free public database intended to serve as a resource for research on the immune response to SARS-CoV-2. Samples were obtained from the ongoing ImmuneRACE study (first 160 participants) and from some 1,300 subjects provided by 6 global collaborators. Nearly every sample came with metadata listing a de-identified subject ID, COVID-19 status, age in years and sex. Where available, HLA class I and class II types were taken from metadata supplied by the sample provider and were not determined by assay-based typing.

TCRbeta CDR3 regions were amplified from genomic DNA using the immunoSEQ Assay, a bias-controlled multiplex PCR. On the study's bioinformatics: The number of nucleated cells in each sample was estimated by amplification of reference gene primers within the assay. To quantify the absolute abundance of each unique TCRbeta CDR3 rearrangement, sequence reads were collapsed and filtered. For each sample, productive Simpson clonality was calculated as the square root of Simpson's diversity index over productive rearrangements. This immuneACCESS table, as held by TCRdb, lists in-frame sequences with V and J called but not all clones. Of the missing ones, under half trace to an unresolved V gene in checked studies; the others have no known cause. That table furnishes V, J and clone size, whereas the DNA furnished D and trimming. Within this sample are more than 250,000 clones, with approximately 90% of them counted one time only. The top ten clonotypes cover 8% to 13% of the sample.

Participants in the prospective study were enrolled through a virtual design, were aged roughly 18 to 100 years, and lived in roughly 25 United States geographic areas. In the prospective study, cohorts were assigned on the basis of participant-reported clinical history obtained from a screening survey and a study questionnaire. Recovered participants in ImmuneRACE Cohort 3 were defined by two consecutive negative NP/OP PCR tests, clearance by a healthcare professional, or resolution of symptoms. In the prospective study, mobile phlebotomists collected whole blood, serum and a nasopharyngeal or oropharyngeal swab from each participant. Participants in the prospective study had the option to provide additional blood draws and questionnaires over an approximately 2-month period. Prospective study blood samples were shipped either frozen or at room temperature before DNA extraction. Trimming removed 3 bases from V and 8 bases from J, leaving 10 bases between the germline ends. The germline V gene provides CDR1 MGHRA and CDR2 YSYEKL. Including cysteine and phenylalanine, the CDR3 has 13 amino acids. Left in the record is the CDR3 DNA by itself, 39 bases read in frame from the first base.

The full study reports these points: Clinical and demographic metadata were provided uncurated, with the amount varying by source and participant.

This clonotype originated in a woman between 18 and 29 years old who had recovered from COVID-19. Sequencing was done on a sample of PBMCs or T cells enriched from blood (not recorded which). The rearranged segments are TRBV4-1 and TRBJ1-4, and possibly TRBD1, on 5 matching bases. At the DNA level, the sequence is TGCGCCAGCAGCCATGGGGCAGGGGAAAAACTGTTTTTT. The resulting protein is CASSHGAGEKLFF.